This T cell receptor (beta chain) was identified in a study of cytomegalovirus exposure and HLA in healthy donors. Both 60 Vbeta primers and 13 Jbeta primers went into the PCR. The repertoire was sequenced with immunoSEQ multiplex PCR; TCRdb's copy has only in-frame clones and lacks some. The table lists approximately 170,000 clones, around three quarters of them singletons, with roughly 2.1% in the top ten. Sequenced sample: PBMCs. This sequence originates from a woman in her thirties in good health and CMV-seropositive.

Here the CDR3 reads CASSATRQPQHF. The CDR3 DNA reads TGTGCCAGCAGTGCCACTCGTCAGCCCCAGCATTTT. The chain employs TRBV2 and TRBJ1-5; no definite D call. This CDR3 spans 12 amino acids. Between the trimmed V and J ends, which lost 4 bases and 6 bases, there was a span of 7 bases. CDR1 and CDR2 (germline): SNHLY, FYNNEI.